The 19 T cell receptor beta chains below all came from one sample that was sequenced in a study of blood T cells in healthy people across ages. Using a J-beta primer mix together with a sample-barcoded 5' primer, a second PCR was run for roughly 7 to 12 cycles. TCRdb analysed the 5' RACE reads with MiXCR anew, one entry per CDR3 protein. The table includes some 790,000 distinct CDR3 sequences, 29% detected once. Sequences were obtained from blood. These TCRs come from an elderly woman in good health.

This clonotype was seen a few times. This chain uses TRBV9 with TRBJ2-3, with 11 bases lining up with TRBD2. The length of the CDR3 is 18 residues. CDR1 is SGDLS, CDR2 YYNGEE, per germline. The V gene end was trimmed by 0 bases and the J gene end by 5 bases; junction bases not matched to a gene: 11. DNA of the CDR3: TGTGCCAGCAGCGTAGTTGGAGTAGCGGGGGGGCCACAAGATACGCAGTATTTT. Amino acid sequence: CASSVVGVAGGPQDTQYF.

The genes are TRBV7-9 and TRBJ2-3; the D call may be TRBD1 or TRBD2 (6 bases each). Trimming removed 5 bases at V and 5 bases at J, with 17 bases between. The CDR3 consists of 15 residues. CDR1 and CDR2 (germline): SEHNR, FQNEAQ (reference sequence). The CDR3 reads CASSLVGGRGDTQYF. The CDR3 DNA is TGTGCCAGCAGCCTAGTGGGGGGCCGGGGAGATACGCAGTATTTT.

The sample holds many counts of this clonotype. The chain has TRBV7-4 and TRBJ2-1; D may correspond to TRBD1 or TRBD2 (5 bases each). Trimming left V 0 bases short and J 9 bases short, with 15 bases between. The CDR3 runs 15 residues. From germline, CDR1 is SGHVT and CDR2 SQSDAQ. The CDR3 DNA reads TGTGCCAGCAGCTTAGCGTTGAGGGCTGGGGGTGAGCAGTTCTTC. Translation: CASSLALRAGGEQFF.

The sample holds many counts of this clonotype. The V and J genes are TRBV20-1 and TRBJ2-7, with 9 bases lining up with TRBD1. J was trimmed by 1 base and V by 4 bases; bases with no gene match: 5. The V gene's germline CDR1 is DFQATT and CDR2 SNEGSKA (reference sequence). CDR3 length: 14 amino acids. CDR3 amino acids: CSANSGTGSYEQYF. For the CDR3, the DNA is TGCAGTGCTAATAGTGGGACAGGGTCCTACGAGCAGTACTTC.

The DNA of the CDR3 is TGTGCCAGCAGTTACAGACAGGGGGGCTCCACCGGGGAGCTGTTTTTT. Protein: CASSYRQGGSTGELFF. J is TRBJ2-2 and V is TRBV6-6; 9 nucleotides align to TRBD1. This CDR3 has 16 amino acids. V trimming: 2 bases; J trimming: 4 bases; junction bases outside the gene matches: 5. Germline V gene lookup returns CDR1 MNHNY and CDR2 SVGAGI (reference sequence).

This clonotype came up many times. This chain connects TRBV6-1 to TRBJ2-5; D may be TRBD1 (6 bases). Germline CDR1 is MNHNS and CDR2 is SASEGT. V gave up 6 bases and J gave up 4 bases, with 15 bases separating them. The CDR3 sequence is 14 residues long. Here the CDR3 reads CASRGQTYLETQYF. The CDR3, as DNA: TGTGCCAGCAGAGGACAGACCTACCTAGAGACCCAGTACTTC.

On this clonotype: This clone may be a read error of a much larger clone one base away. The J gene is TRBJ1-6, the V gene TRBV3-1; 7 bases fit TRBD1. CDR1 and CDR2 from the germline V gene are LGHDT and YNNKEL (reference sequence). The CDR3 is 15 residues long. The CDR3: CASSPTGVDNSPLYF. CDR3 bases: TGTGCCAGCAGCCCTACAGGGGTGGATAATTCACCCCTCTACTTT.

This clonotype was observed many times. This chain's CDR3 is CASSLTRVGTEAFF. CDR3 DNA: TGTGCCAGCAGCTTAACCAGGGTGGGAACTGAAGCTTTCTTT. The V call is TRBV7-9, the J call TRBJ1-1; tentative D call: TRBD1 (5 bases). V was shortened by 2 bases and J by 5 bases, with 12 bases between the two germline ends. This CDR3 region has 14 residues. Germline lookup yields CDR1 SEHNR and CDR2 FQNEAQ (reference sequence).

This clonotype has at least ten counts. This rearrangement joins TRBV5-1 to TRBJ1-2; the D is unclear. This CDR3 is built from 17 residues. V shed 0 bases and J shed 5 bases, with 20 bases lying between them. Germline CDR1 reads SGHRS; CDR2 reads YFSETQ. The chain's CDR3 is CASSLDGVGRRLYGYTF. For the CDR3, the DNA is TGCGCCAGCAGCTTGGACGGCGTGGGCAGGAGATTATATGGCTACACCTTC.

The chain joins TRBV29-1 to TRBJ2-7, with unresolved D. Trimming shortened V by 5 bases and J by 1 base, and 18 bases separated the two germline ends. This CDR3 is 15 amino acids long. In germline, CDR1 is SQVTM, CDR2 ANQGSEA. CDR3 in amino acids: CSVMGGPETSYEQYF. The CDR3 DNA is TGCAGCGTTATGGGTGGACCGGAGACGTCCTACGAGCAGTACTTC.

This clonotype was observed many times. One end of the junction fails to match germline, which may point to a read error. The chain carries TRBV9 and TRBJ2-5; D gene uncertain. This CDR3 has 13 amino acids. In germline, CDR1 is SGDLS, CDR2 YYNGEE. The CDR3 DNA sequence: TGTGCCAGCAGCGTATCTCCCCAAGGGACCCAGTACTTC. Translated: CASSVSPQGTQYF.

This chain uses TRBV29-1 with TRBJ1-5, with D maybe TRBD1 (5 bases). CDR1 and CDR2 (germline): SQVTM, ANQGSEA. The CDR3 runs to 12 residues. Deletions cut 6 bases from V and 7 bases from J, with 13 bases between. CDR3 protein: CSVRDSAQPQHF. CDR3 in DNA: TGCAGCGTCCGGGACTCCGCACAGCCCCAGCATTTT. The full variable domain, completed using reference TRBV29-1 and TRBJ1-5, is SAVISQKPSRDICQRGTSLTIQCQVDSQVTMMFWYRQQPGQSLTLIATANQGSEATYESGFVIDKFPISRPNLTFSTLTVSNMSPEDSSIYLCSVRDSAQPQHFGDGTRLSIL.

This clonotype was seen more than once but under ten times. CDR3: CATRDRENNEQYF. The CDR3 bases are TGTGCCACCCGGGATAGGGAGAACAATGAGCAGTACTTC. V gene TRBV11-2 combines with J gene TRBJ2-5; maybe TRBD2 (5 bases). Germline loops: CDR1 SGHAT, CDR2 FQNNGV. V gave up 10 bases and J gave up 11 bases, with 23 bases separating them. The CDR3 is made up of 13 amino acids.

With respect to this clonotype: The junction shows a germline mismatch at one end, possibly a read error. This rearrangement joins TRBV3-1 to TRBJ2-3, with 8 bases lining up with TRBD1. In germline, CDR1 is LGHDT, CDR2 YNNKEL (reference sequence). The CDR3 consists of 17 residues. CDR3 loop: CASSQDQGANTTDTRYF. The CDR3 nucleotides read TGTGCCAGCAGCCAAGATCAGGGGGCGAATACCACAGATACGCGGTATTTT.

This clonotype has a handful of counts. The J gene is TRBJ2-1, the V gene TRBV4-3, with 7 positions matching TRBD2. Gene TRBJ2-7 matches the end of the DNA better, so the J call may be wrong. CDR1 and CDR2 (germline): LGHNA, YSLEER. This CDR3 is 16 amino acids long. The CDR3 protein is CASSQVTGGSYNEQYF. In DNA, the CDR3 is TGCGCCAGCAGCCAAGTTACGGGGGGATCGTACAATGAGCAGTACTTC.

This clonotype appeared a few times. As DNA, the CDR3 is TGTGCCAGCAACCAGGGTAGTGAGCAGTTCTTC. Its translation is CASNQGSEQFF. The rearrangement joins TRBV6-5 to TRBJ2-1, with D tentatively TRBD1 (5 bases). CDR3 length: 11 amino acids. Germline CDR1 is MNHEY and CDR2 is SVGAGI. Deletions cut 7 bases from V and 9 bases from J, with 10 bases between.

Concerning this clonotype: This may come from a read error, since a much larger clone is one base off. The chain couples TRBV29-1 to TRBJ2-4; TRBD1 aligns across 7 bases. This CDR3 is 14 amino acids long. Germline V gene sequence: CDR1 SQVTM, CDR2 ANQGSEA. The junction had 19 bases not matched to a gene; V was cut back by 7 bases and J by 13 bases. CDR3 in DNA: TGCAGCGCTTTGACAGGGAACTCCTACAATGAGCAGTACTTC. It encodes CSALTGNSYNEQYF. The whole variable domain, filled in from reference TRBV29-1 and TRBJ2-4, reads SAVISQKPSRDICQRGTSLTIQCQVDSQVTMMFWYRQQPGQSLTLIATANQGSEATYESGFVIDKFPISRPNLTFSTLTVSNMSPEDSSIYLCSALTGNSYNEQYFGAGTRLSVL.

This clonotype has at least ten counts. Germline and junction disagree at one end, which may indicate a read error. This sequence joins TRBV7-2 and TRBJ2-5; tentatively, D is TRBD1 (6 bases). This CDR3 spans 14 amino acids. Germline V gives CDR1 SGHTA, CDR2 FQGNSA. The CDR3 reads CASNLGGIQETQYF. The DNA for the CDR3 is TGTGCCAGCAACTTAGGGGGTATCCAAGAGACCCAGTACTTC. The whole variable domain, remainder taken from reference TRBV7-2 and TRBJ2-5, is GAGVSQSPSNKVTEKGKDVELRCDPISGHTALYWYRQSLGQGLEFLIYFQGNSAPDKSGLPSDRFSAERTGGSVSTLTIQRTQQEDSAVYLCASNLGGIQETQYFGPGTRLLVL.

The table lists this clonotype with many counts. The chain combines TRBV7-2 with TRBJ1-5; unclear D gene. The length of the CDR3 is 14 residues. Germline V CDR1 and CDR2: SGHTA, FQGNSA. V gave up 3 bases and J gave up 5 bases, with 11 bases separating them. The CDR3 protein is CASSFRGGDQPQHF. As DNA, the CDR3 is TGTGCCAGCAGCTTCCGGGGAGGTGATCAGCCCCAGCATTTT.